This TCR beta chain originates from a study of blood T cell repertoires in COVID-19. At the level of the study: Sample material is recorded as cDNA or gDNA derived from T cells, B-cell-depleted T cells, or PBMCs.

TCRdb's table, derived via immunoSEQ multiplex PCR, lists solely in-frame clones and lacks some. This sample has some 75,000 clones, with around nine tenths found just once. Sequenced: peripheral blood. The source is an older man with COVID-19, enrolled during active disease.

This CDR3 reads CASSLFGDSNSPLHF. The CDR3 nucleotides are TGTGCCAGCAGCTTATTCGGGGACAGTAATTCACCCCTCCACTTT. The chain combines TRBV7-2 with TRBJ1-6; 7 bases line up with TRBD1. CDR3 length: 15 amino acids. V gave up 2 bases and J gave up 6 bases; unmatched junction bases: 4. CDR1 and CDR2 from the germline V gene are SGHTA and FQGNSA.